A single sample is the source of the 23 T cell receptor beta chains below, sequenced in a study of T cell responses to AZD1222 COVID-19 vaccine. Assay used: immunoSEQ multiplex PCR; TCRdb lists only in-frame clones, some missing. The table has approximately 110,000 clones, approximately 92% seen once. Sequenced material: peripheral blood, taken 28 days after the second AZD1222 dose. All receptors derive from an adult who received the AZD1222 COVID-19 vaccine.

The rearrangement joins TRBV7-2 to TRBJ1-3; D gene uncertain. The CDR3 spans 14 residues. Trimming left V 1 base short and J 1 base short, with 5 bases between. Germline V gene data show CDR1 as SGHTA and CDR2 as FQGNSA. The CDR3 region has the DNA TGTGCCAGCAGCTTAGATGTTTCTGGAAACACCATATATTTT. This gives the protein CASSLDVSGNTIYF.

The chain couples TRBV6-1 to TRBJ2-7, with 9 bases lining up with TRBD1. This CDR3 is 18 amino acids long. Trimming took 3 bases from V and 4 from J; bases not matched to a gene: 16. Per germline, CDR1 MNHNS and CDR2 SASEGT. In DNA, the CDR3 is TGTGCCAGCAGTGATCGGGGCATCGGACAGGGGAGGTTGTACGAGCAGTACTTC. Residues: CASSDRGIGQGRLYEQYF.

Here the CDR3 DNA reads TGCAGTGCTAGTCGACAGTCAGCTAACTATGGCTACACCTTC. It yields the protein CSASRQSANYGYTF. The chain is built from TRBV20-1 and TRBJ1-2, with TRBD1 as a possible D gene (5 bases). V was shortened by 3 bases and J by 0 bases, with 11 bases between the two germline ends. CDR3 size: 14 residues. Germline CDR1 and CDR2: DFQATT and SNEGSKA (reference sequence).

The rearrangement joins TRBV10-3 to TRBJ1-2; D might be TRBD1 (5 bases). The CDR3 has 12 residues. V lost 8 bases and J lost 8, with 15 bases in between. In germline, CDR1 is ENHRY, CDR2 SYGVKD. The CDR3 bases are TGTGCCATCCTAGATACCGGGGGGGGCTACACCTTC. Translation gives CAILDTGGGYTF.

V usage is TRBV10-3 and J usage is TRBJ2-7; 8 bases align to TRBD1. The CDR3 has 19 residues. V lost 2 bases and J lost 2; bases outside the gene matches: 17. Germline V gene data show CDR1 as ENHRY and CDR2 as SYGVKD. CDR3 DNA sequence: TGTGCCATCAGTGAGGCCTTGACAGGGGCTACGGCCTCCCCCTACGAGCAGTACTTC. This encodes CAISEALTGATASPYEQYF.

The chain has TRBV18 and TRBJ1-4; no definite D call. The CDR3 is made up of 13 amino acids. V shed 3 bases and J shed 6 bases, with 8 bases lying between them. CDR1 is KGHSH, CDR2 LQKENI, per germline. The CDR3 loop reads CASSPDRHEKLFF. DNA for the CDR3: TGTGCCAGCTCACCTGACCGACATGAAAAACTGTTTTTT.

CDR3 residues: CASRGAGTMQFF. In DNA, the CDR3 is TGTGCCAGCAGGGGCGCCGGGACTATGCAGTTCTTC. The V call is TRBV7-9, the J call TRBJ2-1; 7 bases fit TRBD2. Germline V gene sequence: CDR1 SEHNR, CDR2 FQNEAQ (reference sequence). Unmatched junction bases numbered 8, after V lost 6 bases and J lost 12 bases. The CDR3 sequence is 12 residues long. Drawing the rest from reference TRBV7-9 and TRBJ2-1, the complete variable domain is DTGVSQNPRHKITKRGQNVTFRCDPISEHNRLYWYRQTLGQGPEFLTYFQNEAQLEKSRLLSDRFSAERPKGSFSTLEIQRTEQGDSAMYLCASRGAGTMQFFGPGTRLTVL.

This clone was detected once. CDR3 residues: CASSSDREKLFF. The CDR3 nucleotides read TGTGCCAGCAGTTCGGACAGAGAAAAACTGTTTTTT. The chain is built from TRBV2 and TRBJ1-4; D may be TRBD1 (6 bases). Germline assignment: CDR1 SNHLY and CDR2 FYNNEI. V was clipped by 5 bases and J by 8 bases, with 9 bases between them. This CDR3 comprises 12 residues.

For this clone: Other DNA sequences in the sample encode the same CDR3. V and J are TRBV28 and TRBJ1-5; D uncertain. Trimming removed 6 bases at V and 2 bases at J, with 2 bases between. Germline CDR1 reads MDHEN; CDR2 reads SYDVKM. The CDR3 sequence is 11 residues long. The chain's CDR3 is CASSGNQPQHF. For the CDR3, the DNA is TGTGCCAGCAGCGGCAATCAGCCCCAGCATTTT.

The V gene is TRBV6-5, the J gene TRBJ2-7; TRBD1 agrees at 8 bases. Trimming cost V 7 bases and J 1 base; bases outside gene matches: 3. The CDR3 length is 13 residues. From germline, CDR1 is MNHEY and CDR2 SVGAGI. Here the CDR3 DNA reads TGTGCCAGCATTGGACAGGGTTCCTACGAGCAGTACTTC. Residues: CASIGQGSYEQYF.

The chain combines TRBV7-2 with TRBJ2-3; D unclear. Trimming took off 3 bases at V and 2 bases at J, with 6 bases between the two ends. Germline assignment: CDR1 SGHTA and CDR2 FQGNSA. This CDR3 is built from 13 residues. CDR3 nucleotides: TGTGCCAGCAGCTTGGATATCACAGATACGCAGTATTTT. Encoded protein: CASSLDITDTQYF.

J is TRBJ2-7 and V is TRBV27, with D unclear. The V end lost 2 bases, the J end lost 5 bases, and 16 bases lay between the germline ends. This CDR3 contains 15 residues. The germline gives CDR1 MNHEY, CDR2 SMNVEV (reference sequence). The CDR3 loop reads CASSLGLGFEHEQYF. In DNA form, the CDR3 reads TGTGCCAGCAGTTTAGGGTTAGGGTTTGAGCACGAGCAGTACTTC.

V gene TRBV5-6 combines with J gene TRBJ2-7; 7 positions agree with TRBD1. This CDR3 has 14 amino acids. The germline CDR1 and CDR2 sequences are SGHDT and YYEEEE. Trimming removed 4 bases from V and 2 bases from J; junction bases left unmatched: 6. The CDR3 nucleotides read TGTGCCAGCAGCCCACGGACAGGAGCCTACGAGCAGTACTTC. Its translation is CASSPRTGAYEQYF.

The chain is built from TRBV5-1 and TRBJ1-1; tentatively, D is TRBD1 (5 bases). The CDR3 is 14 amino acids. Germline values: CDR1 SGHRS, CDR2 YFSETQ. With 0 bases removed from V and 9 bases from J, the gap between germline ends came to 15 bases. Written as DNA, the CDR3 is TGCGCCAGCAGCTTGGGGCATGACAGCGCTCAAGCTTTCTTT. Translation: CASSLGHDSAQAFF.

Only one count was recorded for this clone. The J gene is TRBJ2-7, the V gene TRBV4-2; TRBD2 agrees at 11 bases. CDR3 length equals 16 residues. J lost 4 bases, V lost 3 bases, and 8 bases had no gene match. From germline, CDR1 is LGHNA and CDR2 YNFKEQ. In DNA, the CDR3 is TGTGCCAGCAGCCAGGCCACTAGCGGGAGTTGGTACGAGCAGTACTTC. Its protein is CASSQATSGSWYEQYF.

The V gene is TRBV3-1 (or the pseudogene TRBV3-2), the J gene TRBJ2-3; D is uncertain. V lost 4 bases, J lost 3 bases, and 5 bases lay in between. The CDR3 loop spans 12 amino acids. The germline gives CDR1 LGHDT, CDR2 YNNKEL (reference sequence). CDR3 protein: CASSLLTDTQYF. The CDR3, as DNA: TGTGCCAGCAGCCTCTTAACAGATACGCAGTATTTT.

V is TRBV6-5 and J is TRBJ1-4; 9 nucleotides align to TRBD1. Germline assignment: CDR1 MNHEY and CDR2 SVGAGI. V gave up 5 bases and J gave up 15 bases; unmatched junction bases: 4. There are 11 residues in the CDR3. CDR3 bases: TGTGCCAGCAGTCAGGGGACAGGGTTGTTTTTT. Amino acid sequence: CASSQGTGLFF.

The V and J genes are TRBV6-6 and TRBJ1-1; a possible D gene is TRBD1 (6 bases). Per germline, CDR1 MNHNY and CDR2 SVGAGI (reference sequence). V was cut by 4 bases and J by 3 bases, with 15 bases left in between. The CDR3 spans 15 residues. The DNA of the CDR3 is TGTGCCAGCAGTTCCGTTCTGGGGGCTGACACTGAAGCTTTCTTT. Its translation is CASSSVLGADTEAFF.

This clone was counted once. DNA of the CDR3: TGTGCCACCTACAGCGATAACACCGGGGAGCTGTTTTTT. This translates into CATYSDNTGELFF. The chain combines TRBV19 with TRBJ2-2; D not certain. The V gene's germline CDR1 is LNHDA and CDR2 SQIVND (reference sequence). The CDR3 runs 13 residues. V lost 10 bases, J lost 2 bases, and 11 bases lay in between.

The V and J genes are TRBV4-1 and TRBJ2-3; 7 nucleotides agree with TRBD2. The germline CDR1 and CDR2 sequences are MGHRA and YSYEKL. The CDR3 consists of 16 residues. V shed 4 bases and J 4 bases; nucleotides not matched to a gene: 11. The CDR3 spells CASSLLPGLVADTQYF. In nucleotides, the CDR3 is TGCGCCAGCAGCCTCCTGCCCGGACTAGTTGCAGATACGCAGTATTTT.

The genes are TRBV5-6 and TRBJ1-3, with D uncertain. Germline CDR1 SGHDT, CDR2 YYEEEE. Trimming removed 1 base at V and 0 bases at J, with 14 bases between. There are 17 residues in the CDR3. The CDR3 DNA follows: TGTGCCAGCAGCTTGAGGGCAGCCTTCAGCTCTGGAAACACCATATATTTT. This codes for CASSLRAAFSSGNTIYF.

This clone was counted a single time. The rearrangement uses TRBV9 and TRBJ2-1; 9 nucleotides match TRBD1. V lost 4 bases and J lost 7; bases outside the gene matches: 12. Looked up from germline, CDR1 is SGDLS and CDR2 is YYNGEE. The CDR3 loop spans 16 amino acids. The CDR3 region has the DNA TGTGCCAGCAGCCCAAATACAGGGGGCGGATGGAATGAGCAGTTCTTC. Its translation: CASSPNTGGGWNEQFF.

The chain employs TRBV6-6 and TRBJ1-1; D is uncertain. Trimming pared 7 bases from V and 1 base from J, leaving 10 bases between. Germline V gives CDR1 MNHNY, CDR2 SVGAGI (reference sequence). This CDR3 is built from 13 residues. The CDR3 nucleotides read TGTGCCAGCATCGATCAAACGAACACTGAAGCTTTCTTT. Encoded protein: CASIDQTNTEAFF.